There are many counts of the clone carrying this T cell receptor (beta chain). Its antigen is as yet unknown. The CDR3 is 14 residues long. The germline gives CDR1 SGHKS, CDR2 YYEKEE (reference sequence). V lost 2 bases and J 2 bases, leaving 10 bases between the germline ends. This sample is part of a study of early T cells in non-severe SARS-CoV-2 infection. Via MiXCR, TCRdb re-called the 5' RACE reads, giving one row per CDR3 protein. The sample carries approximately 70,000 distinct CDR3 sequences, approximately 13% recorded once. Study-level results: VDJdb matching skewed toward anti-spike CD8 responses, missing private and CD4 specificities.

The genes are TRBV5-5 and TRBJ1-2; D gene uncertain. The sample comprised whole blood. The receptor comes from an adult who was a healthcare worker with PCR-confirmed SARS-CoV-2 infection or an uninfected control (not recorded which). CDR3: CASSFGALNYGYTF. CDR3 coding DNA: TGTGCCAGCAGCTTCGGAGCTTTAAACTATGGCTACACCTTC.